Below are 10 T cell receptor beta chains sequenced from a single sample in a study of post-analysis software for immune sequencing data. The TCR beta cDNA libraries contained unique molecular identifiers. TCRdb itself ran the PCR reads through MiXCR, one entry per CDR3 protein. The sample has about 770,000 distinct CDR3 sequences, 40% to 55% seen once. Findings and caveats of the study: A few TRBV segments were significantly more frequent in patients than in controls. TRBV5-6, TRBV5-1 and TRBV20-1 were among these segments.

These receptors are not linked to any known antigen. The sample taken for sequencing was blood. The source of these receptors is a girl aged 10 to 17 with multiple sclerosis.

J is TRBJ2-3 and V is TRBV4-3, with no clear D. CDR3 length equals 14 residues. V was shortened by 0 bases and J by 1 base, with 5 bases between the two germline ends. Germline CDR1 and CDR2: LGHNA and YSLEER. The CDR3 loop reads CASSQDRGTDTQYF. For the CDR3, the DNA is TGCGCCAGCAGCCAAGATCGGGGCACAGATACGCAGTATTTT.

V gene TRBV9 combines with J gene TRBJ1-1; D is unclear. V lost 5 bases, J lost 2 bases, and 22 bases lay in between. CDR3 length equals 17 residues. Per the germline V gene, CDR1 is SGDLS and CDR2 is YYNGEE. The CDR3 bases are TGTGCCAGCAGTACGTCCATGAAGGCTCTCGGAAACACTGAAGCTTTCTTT. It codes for CASSTSMKALGNTEAFF.

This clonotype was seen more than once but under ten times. CDR3 in DNA: TGTGCCACCAGCAGAGATCTTATTTTGGGCGAAAAACTGTTTTTT. Translating it yields CATSRDLILGEKLFF. V gene TRBV15 combines with J gene TRBJ1-4, with no clear D. The germline CDR1 and CDR2 sequences are LNHNV and YYDKDF (reference sequence). Trimming left V 0 bases short and J 8 bases short, with 13 bases between. The CDR3 has 15 residues.

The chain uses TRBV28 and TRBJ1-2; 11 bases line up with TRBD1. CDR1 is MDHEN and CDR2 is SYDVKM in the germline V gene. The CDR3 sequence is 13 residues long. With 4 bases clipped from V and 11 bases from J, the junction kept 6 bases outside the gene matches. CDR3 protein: CASSYWDRGVYTF. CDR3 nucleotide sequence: TGTGCCAGCAGTTACTGGGACAGGGGGGTATACACCTTC.

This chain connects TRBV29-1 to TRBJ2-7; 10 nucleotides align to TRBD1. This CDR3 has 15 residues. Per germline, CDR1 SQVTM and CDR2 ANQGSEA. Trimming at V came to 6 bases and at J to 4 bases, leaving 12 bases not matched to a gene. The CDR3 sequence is CSVVGVRQGAYEQYF. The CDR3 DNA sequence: TGCAGCGTGGTAGGAGTGCGACAGGGGGCTTACGAGCAGTACTTC.

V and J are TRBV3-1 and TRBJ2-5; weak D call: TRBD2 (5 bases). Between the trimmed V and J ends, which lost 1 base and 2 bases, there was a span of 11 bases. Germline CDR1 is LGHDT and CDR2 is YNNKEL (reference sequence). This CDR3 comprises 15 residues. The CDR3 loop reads CASSQVSGDQETQYF. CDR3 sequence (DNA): TGTGCCAGCAGCCAAGTTTCCGGGGATCAAGAGACCCAGTACTTC.

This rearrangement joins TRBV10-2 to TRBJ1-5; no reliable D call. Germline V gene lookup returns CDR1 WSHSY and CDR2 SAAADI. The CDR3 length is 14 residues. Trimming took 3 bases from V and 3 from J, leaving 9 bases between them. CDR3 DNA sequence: TGCGCCAGCAGTGATTCGGGATACAATCAGCCCCAGCATTTT. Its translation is CASSDSGYNQPQHF.

CDR3 nucleotide sequence: TGTGCCAGCAGTTACTCGACCCTCCGGGTTTTCTACGAGCAGTACTTC. This sequence encodes CASSYSTLRVFYEQYF. The chain is built from TRBV6-6 and TRBJ2-7; D is unclear. Trimming left V 0 bases short and J 3 bases short, with 15 bases between. Per germline, CDR1 MNHNY and CDR2 SVGAGI (reference sequence). The CDR3 is 16 amino acids.

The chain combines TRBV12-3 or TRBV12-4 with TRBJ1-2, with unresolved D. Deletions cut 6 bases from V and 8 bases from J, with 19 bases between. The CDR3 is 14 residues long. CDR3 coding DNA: TGTGCCAGCAGCGATGGGATATTGATTCGGGGCTACACCTTC. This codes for CASSDGILIRGYTF.

CDR3 coding DNA: TGTGCCAGCAGTTTTTATAGCGGGAATACGCAGTATTTT. This sequence encodes CASSFYSGNTQYF. The rearrangement uses TRBV28 and TRBJ2-3; 8 bases are shared with TRBD2. The ends lost 3 bases at V and 7 bases at J; junction bases unmatched: 3. The germline V gene encodes CDR1 MDHEN and CDR2 SYDVKM. The CDR3 totals 13 residues.